A single sample is the source of the 25 T cell receptor beta chains below, sequenced in a study of CD8 T cells in ankylosing spondylitis (dated by TCRdb to between 2016 and 2019). The protocol used for the library was 5' RACE. The run used an Illumina HiSeq 2500. TCRdb applied fastp at Q25 and MiXCR to the public reads, then kept only in-frame beta chains. Every distinct CDR3 protein forms one entry, paired with its most common genes and DNA. In all, the sample holds approximately 260,000 distinct CDR3 sequences, and 7.5% to 9% of those were seen once. Almost 7% of the sample rests with the top ten. The specimen sequenced was blood, either unsorted or a sorted T cell fraction (not recorded which). Source of these receptors: a male donor with ankylosing spondylitis or in good health (not recorded which).

This clonotype was observed many times. The chain employs TRBV12-3 or TRBV12-4 and TRBJ1-5, with TRBD1 matching 7 bases. The CDR3 contains 13 residues. Trimming took 6 bases from V and 5 from J; bases not matched to a gene: 4. The CDR3 DNA reads TGTGCCAGCAGCAGAGACAGGGATCAGCCCCAGCATTTT. Translating it yields CASSRDRDQPQHF.

This clonotype appeared many times. In DNA form, the CDR3 reads TGTGCCATCAGTGAGTCAGTCAGGTCTTACGAGCAGTACTTC. It is translated as CAISESVRSYEQYF. The chain uses TRBV10-3 and TRBJ2-7, with no clear D. V shed 0 bases and J shed 4 bases, with 10 bases lying between them. The CDR3 consists of 14 residues. Germline CDR1 reads ENHRY; CDR2 reads SYGVKD.

This clonotype showed up many times. The genes are TRBV20-1 and TRBJ2-7, with D unresolved. V was pared by 2 bases and J by 6 bases, with 11 bases between. The CDR3 runs to 12 residues. Germline CDR1 reads DFQATT; CDR2 reads SNEGSKA (reference sequence). In nucleotides, the CDR3 is TGCAGTGCTAGATGGCTATCTCCCGAGCAGTACTTC. Translating it yields CSARWLSPEQYF.

This clonotype was seen repeatedly, ten times or more. This chain links TRBV6-5 with TRBJ2-7; D might be TRBD2 (6 bases). The CDR3 sequence is 16 residues long. CDR1 MNHEY and CDR2 SVGAGI come from the germline V gene. Trimming took 0 bases from V and 3 from J, leaving 15 bases between them. The CDR3 loop is CASSYSRGSGVYEQYF. DNA for the CDR3: TGTGCCAGCAGTTACTCCCGGGGTAGCGGAGTCTACGAGCAGTACTTC.

The sample holds many counts of this clonotype. The J gene is TRBJ1-6, the V gene TRBV6-1, with a tentative D call TRBD1 (6 bases). V was shortened by 6 bases and J by 7 bases, with 22 bases between the two germline ends. The CDR3 consists of 17 residues. Germline CDR1 reads MNHNS; CDR2 reads SASEGT. Written as DNA, the CDR3 is TGTGCCAGCAGCTTCTACAGGGCTCAGTCGGTAAATTCACCCCTCCACTTT. Translated, it gives CASSFYRAQSVNSPLHF.

This clonotype showed up just a few times. CDR3 protein: CSARDQGESNEKLFF. DNA of the CDR3: TGCAGTGCTAGAGATCAGGGGGAATCTAATGAAAAACTGTTTTTT. V gene TRBV20-1 combines with J gene TRBJ1-4; 7 bases map to TRBD1. This CDR3 region has 15 residues. The V segment lost 0 bases and the J segment 3 bases; nucleotides outside the gene matches: 4. Germline V gene data show CDR1 as DFQATT and CDR2 as SNEGSKA (reference sequence).

This clonotype was observed many times. V and J are TRBV7-9 and TRBJ1-3; TRBD1 aligns across 7 bases. Germline CDR1 reads SEHNR; CDR2 reads FQNEAQ (reference sequence). CDR3 size: 15 residues. The V gene end was trimmed by 5 bases and the J gene end by 0 bases; junction bases not matched to a gene: 4. The CDR3, as DNA: TGTGCCAGCAGCCAGGGGGGGTTCTCTGGAAACACCATATATTTT. Its translation is CASSQGGFSGNTIYF. Complete variable domain (other parts from reference TRBV7-9 and TRBJ1-3): DTGVSQNPRHKITKRGQNVTFRCDPISEHNRLYWYRQTLGQGPEFLTYFQNEAQLEKSRLLSDRFSAERPKGSFSTLEIQRTEQGDSAMYLCASSQGGFSGNTIYFGEGSWLTVV.

This sequence joins TRBV11-2 and TRBJ2-7; TRBD2 matches 15 bases. J gave up 3 bases and V 4 bases, and 13 bases lay outside the gene matches. Germline lookup yields CDR1 SGHAT and CDR2 FQNNGV. The CDR3 is 19 amino acids. DNA of the CDR3: TGTGCCAGCAGCTCCGGACTAGCGGGAGGGCCCAGTGCTAGCTACGAGCAGTACTTC. This sequence encodes CASSSGLAGGPSASYEQYF.

This clonotype was picked up many times. The chain has TRBV5-6 and TRBJ1-2; maybe TRBD1 (5 bases). Germline lookup yields CDR1 SGHDT and CDR2 YYEEEE. V dropped 0 bases and J dropped 3 bases, with 15 bases sitting between them. The CDR3 covers 16 residues. The chain's CDR3 is CASSLEGPLKDYGYTF. As DNA, the CDR3 is TGTGCCAGCAGCTTGGAGGGGCCACTCAAGGACTATGGCTACACCTTC.

This clonotype was seen at least ten times. The chain uses TRBV5-1 and TRBJ2-3, with TRBD2 matching 12 bases. The junction had 6 bases not matched to a gene; V was cut back by 4 bases and J by 3 bases. Germline V gene lookup returns CDR1 SGHRS and CDR2 YFSETQ. The CDR3 contains 16 residues. This CDR3 is CASSQGLAGRTDTQYF. In DNA, the CDR3 is TGCGCCAGCAGCCAAGGACTAGCGGGGAGAACAGATACGCAGTATTTT.

The chain links TRBV20-1 to TRBJ2-5; 11 bases are a match to TRBD2. CDR1 and CDR2 (germline): DFQATT, SNEGSKA (reference sequence). Trimming at V came to 3 bases and at J to 5 bases, leaving 5 bases not matched to a gene. CDR3 length: 14 amino acids. The CDR3 spells CSASLAGGGETQYF. CDR3 DNA: TGCAGTGCTAGTCTAGCGGGGGGAGGGGAGACCCAGTACTTC.

This clonotype was recorded many times. The chain links TRBV10-3 to TRBJ2-5; D unclear. The germline V and J ends were trimmed by 8 bases and 1 base, with 14 bases remaining between them. This CDR3 is built from 14 residues. From germline, CDR1 is ENHRY and CDR2 SYGVKD. In nucleotides, the CDR3 is TGTGCCATCGGTCCCAAGGGTACCCAAGAGACCCAGTACTTC. This encodes CAIGPKGTQETQYF.

This clonotype was detected a few times. J is TRBJ2-5 and V is TRBV5-6; 10 positions agree with TRBD2. Per germline, CDR1 SGHDT and CDR2 YYEEEE. After removal of 4 bases from V and 1 base from J, the junction contained 7 bases not matched to a gene. The CDR3 extends over 16 amino acids. The CDR3 sequence is CASSAGLAAIQETQYF. Here the CDR3 DNA reads TGTGCCAGCAGCGCCGGACTAGCGGCCATCCAAGAGACCCAGTACTTC.

This clonotype has ten or more counts. The V call is TRBV4-1, the J call TRBJ2-4, with 7 bases that match TRBD2. This CDR3 region has 15 residues. With 0 bases clipped from V and 8 bases from J, the junction kept 7 bases outside the gene matches. Germline lookup yields CDR1 MGHRA and CDR2 YSYEKL. The CDR3, as DNA: TGCGCCAGCAGCCAAGAGCCAGCGGGAACGTACATTCAGTACTTC. Its protein product is CASSQEPAGTYIQYF.

This clonotype appeared many times. This chain joins TRBV12-3 or TRBV12-4 and TRBJ2-2; 13 bases are a match to TRBD2. This CDR3 spans 16 amino acids. Germline trimming cut 5 bases from V and 3 bases from J; bases unmatched to any gene: 3. This chain's CDR3 is CASSRLAGGHTGELFF. CDR3 nucleotide sequence: TGTGCCAGCAGTCGACTAGCGGGAGGTCACACCGGGGAGCTGTTTTTT.

Ten or more counts support this clonotype. The chain couples TRBV20-1 to TRBJ1-4; D is perhaps TRBD1 (5 bases). V lost 5 bases, J lost 8 bases, and 18 bases lay in between. The CDR3 runs to 14 residues. Germline-derived CDR1 and CDR2 are DFQATT and SNEGSKA (reference sequence). The CDR3 region has the DNA TGCAGTGCTCTTACAGGAAATCCGGTCGAAAAACTGTTTTTT. It specifies CSALTGNPVEKLFF.

This clonotype occurred once. This chain uses TRBV7-2 with TRBJ2-3; D is undetermined. V dropped 2 bases and J dropped 6 bases, with 15 bases sitting between them. The CDR3 has 15 amino acids. Germline V gives CDR1 SGHTA, CDR2 FQGNSA. CDR3 sequence (DNA): TGTGCCAGCAGCTTAAATGGCAGAACTTTGGATACGCAGTATTTT. Protein product: CASSLNGRTLDTQYF.

This clonotype appeared many times. The chain uses TRBV12-3 or TRBV12-4 and TRBJ1-1; D unresolved. V lost 5 bases and J lost 6, with 4 bases in between. The CDR3 is made up of 10 amino acids. The CDR3 DNA follows: TGTGCCAGCAGTCCTTCTGAAGCTTTCTTT. This translates into CASSPSEAFF.

The table lists this clonotype with many counts. The rearrangement uses TRBV29-1 and TRBJ2-1; 8 nucleotides match TRBD2. The germline V gene has CDR1 SQVTM and CDR2 ANQGSEA. This CDR3 is built from 16 residues. With V trimmed by 0 bases and J by 9 bases, 13 bases remained unmatched. The CDR3 nucleotides read TGCAGCGTTGAAGATTTCTCAGGGCGGGGGGTTGGTGAGCAGTTCTTC. It translates to CSVEDFSGRGVGEQFF.

The chain carries TRBV4-2 and TRBJ2-1, with D perhaps matching TRBD1 (7 bases). Germline CDR1 and CDR2: LGHNA and YNFKEQ. V was clipped by 0 bases and J by 5 bases, with 8 bases between them. This CDR3 spans 14 amino acids. In DNA form, the CDR3 reads TGTGCCAGCAGCCAAGACAGGGGGGACAATGAGCAGTTCTTC. Amino acids: CASSQDRGDNEQFF.

This clonotype was counted many times. The chain's CDR3 is CSATRGLAGYQETQYF. The CDR3 DNA reads TGCAGTGCGACCCGCGGACTAGCGGGGTACCAAGAGACCCAGTACTTC. The chain joins TRBV20-1 to TRBJ2-5, with 12 bases fitting TRBD2. The CDR3 covers 16 residues. The germline gives CDR1 DFQATT, CDR2 SNEGSKA (reference sequence). Trimming cost V 6 bases and J 0 bases; bases outside gene matches: 8.

The chain combines TRBV7-2 with TRBJ2-3, with 9 positions matching TRBD1. The CDR3 is made up of 16 amino acids. The germline gives CDR1 SGHTA, CDR2 FQGNSA. Germline trimming cut 5 bases from V and 3 bases from J; bases unmatched to any gene: 9. CDR3 sequence (DNA): TGTGCCAGCAGCCCCGTGGGGACAGGGTCAACAGATACGCAGTATTTT. Encoded protein: CASSPVGTGSTDTQYF.

In this sample, this clonotype turned up a few times. The chain carries TRBV20-1 and TRBJ2-3; perhaps TRBD2 as D (5 bases). In germline, CDR1 is DFQATT, CDR2 SNEGSKA (reference sequence). The CDR3 is 15 residues long. Trimming cost V 0 bases and J 2 bases, with 12 bases left between them. The CDR3 is CSARDFLADTDTQYF. The CDR3 DNA follows: TGCAGTGCTAGAGATTTCCTAGCAGACACAGATACGCAGTATTTT.

This clonotype was seen repeatedly, ten times or more. This chain connects TRBV4-3 to TRBJ2-1; 10 bases line up with TRBD2. Trimming removed 8 bases from V and 2 bases from J; junction bases left unmatched: 12. Germline V gene data show CDR1 as LGHNA and CDR2 as YSLEER. The length of the CDR3 is 17 residues. CDR3 coding DNA: TGCGCCAGCGGATTCGAGGCTAGCGGGAGCCCCTACAATGAGCAGTTCTTC. This codes for CASGFEASGSPYNEQFF.

This clonotype was detected many times. V and J are TRBV20-1 and TRBJ2-1, with unresolved D. Germline V CDR1 and CDR2: DFQATT, SNEGSKA (reference sequence). This CDR3 region has 12 residues. The V end was cut by 1 base, the J end by 7 bases, with 8 bases between. The CDR3 spells CSARVADNEQFF. As DNA, the CDR3 is TGCAGTGCTAGAGTGGCCGATAATGAGCAGTTCTTC.